These 10 T cell receptor beta chains were sequenced from one sample in a study of blood T cell repertoires in COVID-19. Sequencing used immunoSEQ multiplex PCR; TCRdb keeps in-frame clones, though not all of them. The table has some 66,000 clones, approximately 88% seen once. The sequencing sample was made of peripheral blood. The receptors originated from a woman aged 55-75 years with acute or convalescent COVID-19.

The chain links TRBV9 to TRBJ2-2; 10 bases map to TRBD1. The CDR3 extends over 14 amino acids. The V gene's germline CDR1 is SGDLS and CDR2 YYNGEE. V trimming: 2 bases; J trimming: 7 bases; junction bases outside the gene matches: 2. The CDR3 coding sequence is TGTGCCAGCAGCGTTGGGACAGGGGACGGGGAGCTGTTTTTT. Its protein product is CASSVGTGDGELFF.

The genes are TRBV4-2 and TRBJ2-5, with TRBD1 identical over 9 bases. Germline V gives CDR1 LGHNA, CDR2 YNFKEQ. This CDR3 contains 15 residues. After removal of 1 base from V and 0 bases from J, the junction contained 0 bases not matched to a gene. The CDR3 bases are TGTGCCAGCAGCCAAGGGGACAGGGACCAAGAGACCCAGTACTTC. Translated, it gives CASSQGDRDQETQYF.

The chain employs TRBV2 and TRBJ1-2; the match to TRBD1 covers 8 bases. In germline, CDR1 is SNHLY, CDR2 FYNNEI. This CDR3 comprises 12 residues. After removal of 6 bases from V and 10 bases from J, the junction contained 7 bases not matched to a gene. The CDR3 loop reads CASRLTGVAYTF. The CDR3 bases are TGTGCCAGCAGGCTGACAGGGGTCGCCTACACCTTC.

The gene calls are TRBV5-1 and TRBJ1-1, with TRBD1 identical over 9 bases. V lost 3 bases and J lost 5; bases outside the gene matches: 2. The germline gives CDR1 SGHRS, CDR2 YFSETQ. CDR3 length: 13 residues. This CDR3 is CASSSGQGTEAFF. The CDR3 DNA reads TGCGCCAGCAGCTCGGGACAGGGAACTGAAGCTTTCTTT.

This clone has just one count. The chain carries TRBV19 and TRBJ1-2, with 10 bases matching TRBD1. The J segment lost 4 bases and the V segment lost 7 bases, leaving 9 bases of the junction unmatched. The CDR3 covers 15 residues. Per the germline V gene, CDR1 is LNHDA and CDR2 is SQIVND (reference sequence). The CDR3 bases are TGTGCCAGTACGAATCCGGGACAGGGGATCTATGGCTACACCTTC. This encodes CASTNPGQGIYGYTF.

V gene TRBV5-1 combines with J gene TRBJ2-7, with 7 positions matching TRBD2. V was pared by 9 bases and J by 4 bases, with 1 base of the junction left unmatched. The CDR3 runs 10 residues. The V gene's germline CDR1 is SGHRS and CDR2 YFSETQ. The CDR3 sequence is CANGGYEQYV. In nucleotides, the CDR3 is TGCGCCAACGGGGGGTACGAGCAGTACGTC.

The J gene is TRBJ1-6, the V gene TRBV18; no clear D. V lost 2 bases to trimming and J lost 10 bases, with 12 bases between them. CDR1 is KGHSH, CDR2 LQKENI, per germline. The CDR3 is made up of 14 amino acids. The CDR3 loop reads CASSPKGGSSPLHF. CDR3 sequence (DNA): TGTGCCAGCTCACCAAAAGGAGGATCATCACCCCTCCACTTT.

The V and J genes are TRBV27 and TRBJ1-6, with 7 nucleotides matching TRBD1. The germline CDR1 and CDR2 sequences are MNHEY and SMNVEV (reference sequence). The CDR3 totals 15 residues. V lost 6 bases and J lost 9; bases outside the gene matches: 11. CDR3 in amino acids: CASRQRTGEGSPLHF. Here the CDR3 DNA reads TGTGCCAGCAGGCAGCGCACAGGGGAAGGTTCACCCCTCCACTTT.

In this sample, this clone turned up once. V is TRBV28 and J is TRBJ2-5; perhaps TRBD2 as D (5 bases). Germline assignment: CDR1 MDHEN and CDR2 SYDVKM. This CDR3 is built from 17 residues. The V and J ends lost 1 base and 2 bases respectively, with 17 bases between them. For the CDR3, the DNA is TGTGCCAGCAGTTTATCGCCCTGGCTGACTAAACAAGAGACCCAGTACTTC. Protein sequence: CASSLSPWLTKQETQYF.

The V gene is TRBV10-3, the J gene TRBJ2-1, with 8 bases that match TRBD1. Germline trimming cut 3 bases from V and 3 bases from J; bases unmatched to any gene: 7. CDR3 length: 16 amino acids. Germline loops: CDR1 ENHRY, CDR2 SYGVKD. The DNA of the CDR3 is TGTGCCATCAGTGACCCAGGGGGCGGGGACTACAATGAGCAGTTCTTC. Translated: CAISDPGGGDYNEQFF.